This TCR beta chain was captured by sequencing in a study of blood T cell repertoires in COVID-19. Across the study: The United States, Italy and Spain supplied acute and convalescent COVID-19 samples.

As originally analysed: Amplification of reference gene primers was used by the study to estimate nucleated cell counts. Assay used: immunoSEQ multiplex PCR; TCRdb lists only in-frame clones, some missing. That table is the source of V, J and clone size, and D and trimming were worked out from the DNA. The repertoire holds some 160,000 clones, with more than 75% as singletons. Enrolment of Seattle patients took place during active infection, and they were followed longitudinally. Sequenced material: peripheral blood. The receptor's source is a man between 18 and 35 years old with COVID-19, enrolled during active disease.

The CDR3 region has the DNA TGTGCCAGCAGCGGACGTGGTTCTAGCGGGAAGCCTTACGAGCAGTACTTC. It specifies CASSGRGSSGKPYEQYF. The rearrangement joins TRBV9 to TRBJ2-7, with TRBD2 matching 9 bases. The germline V gene encodes CDR1 SGDLS and CDR2 YYNGEE. V shed 3 bases, J shed 4 bases, and the junction held 14 bases outside the gene matches. This CDR3 region has 17 residues.